This T cell receptor beta chain was retrieved from a study of T-cell memory formation after mild COVID-19 (dated by TCRdb to the early 2020s). For the wider study: TCR sequence clusters from the two donors were found to be largely donor specific. Longitudinal TCRalpha and TCRbeta repertoire sequencing tracked T-cell clones expanding and contracting after mild COVID-19 in two donors. The cohort comprised two young, previously healthy adult volunteers, one female and one male.

The sequencer was an Illumina NovaSeq 6000. TCRalpha and TCRbeta cDNA libraries were built by 5'RACE with constant-segment primers, adding sample barcodes and unique molecular identifiers. Trizol reagent was used to extract RNA from every sample. Amplification of the libraries took two PCR steps, and the second step added a second sample barcode plus Illumina TruSeq adapters. Sequencing of libraries was performed on an Illumina NovaSeq with 2 x 150 bp paired-end reads. The authors' analysis ran thus. The reads were demultiplexed and collapsed into UMI-guided consensus sequences using migec v1.2.7. Using mixcr v2.1.11, the UMI consensuses were aligned to TRA and TRB V and J templates and assembled into clonotypes. A clonotype was counted as expanded or contracted only when both edgeR and NoisET called the clonotype significant, with the noise models trained on biological replicates. For edgeR calls, the cutoffs were a false discovery rate-adjusted p below 0.01 and a log2 fold-change threshold of 1. As an exploratory analysis of dynamics, max-normalized trajectories of the 1000 most abundant clonotypes were examined with PCA combined with hierarchical clustering. The CD4 or CD8 phenotype of responding clones was assigned using the separately sequenced CD4+ and CD8+ repertoires. TCRdb reworked the public reads: Q25 trimming with fastp, MiXCR clone assembly, productive beta chains retained. Merged by CDR3 protein, the rows form single entries marked with the most common genes and DNA. The V and J calls were determined by TCRdb, not by the authors. Here the sample has a few hundred thousand distinct CDR3 sequences; around 25% occur a single time. The ten top clones hold 12% of the sample.

Ficoll-Paque density gradient centrifugation was the method used to isolate PBMCs. Results and caveats for the whole study, not just this receptor: Contracting CD4+ clones were located mainly in the CM and EM memory subsets, whereas CD8+ clones were found to be enriched in EMRA. From day 15 to 85, contracting clones showed balanced CD4/CD8 phenotypes, whereas a second wave of clones that expanded from day 15 to 37 leaned towards CD4+. The detection of some responding clones in pre-infection memory suggests that pre-existing cross-reactive memory T cells joined the SARS-CoV-2 response. Only a couple of mild cases were covered in the study, and larger cohorts including severe cases with pre-infection samples were considered necessary. The second-wave clones that peaked on day 37 were not confirmed to be SARS-CoV-2 specific.

In its sample, this clonotype was seen a few times. What antigen it recognizes has not been identified. There are no base qualities to consult, and no much larger clone falls within one base. From the cysteine up to the phenylalanine, the CDR3 has a length of 12 residues. The kept DNA is CDR3 alone, 36 bases in frame from the first base. Trimming at the junction amounts to 6 bases on V and 6 bases on J, and the germline ends lie 11 bases apart. CDR1 and CDR2 were assigned from the germline V gene as MNHEY and SVGEGT. The specimen sequenced was PBMCs or a T cell subset sorted from them (not recorded which). This TCR derives from an adult woman who had mild COVID-19 (a few samples of this study predate the infection). The sample titles of this study are shuffled in the database, so cell type and time point are left out; the donor was told from shared clones. The receptor chain draws on TRBV6-2 or TRBV6-3 and TRBJ2-5, with the D gene too uncertain to name. The sequence in DNA is TGTGCCAGCAGCCAGAGTCATCAGACCCAGTACTTC. This encodes CASSQSHQTQYF.